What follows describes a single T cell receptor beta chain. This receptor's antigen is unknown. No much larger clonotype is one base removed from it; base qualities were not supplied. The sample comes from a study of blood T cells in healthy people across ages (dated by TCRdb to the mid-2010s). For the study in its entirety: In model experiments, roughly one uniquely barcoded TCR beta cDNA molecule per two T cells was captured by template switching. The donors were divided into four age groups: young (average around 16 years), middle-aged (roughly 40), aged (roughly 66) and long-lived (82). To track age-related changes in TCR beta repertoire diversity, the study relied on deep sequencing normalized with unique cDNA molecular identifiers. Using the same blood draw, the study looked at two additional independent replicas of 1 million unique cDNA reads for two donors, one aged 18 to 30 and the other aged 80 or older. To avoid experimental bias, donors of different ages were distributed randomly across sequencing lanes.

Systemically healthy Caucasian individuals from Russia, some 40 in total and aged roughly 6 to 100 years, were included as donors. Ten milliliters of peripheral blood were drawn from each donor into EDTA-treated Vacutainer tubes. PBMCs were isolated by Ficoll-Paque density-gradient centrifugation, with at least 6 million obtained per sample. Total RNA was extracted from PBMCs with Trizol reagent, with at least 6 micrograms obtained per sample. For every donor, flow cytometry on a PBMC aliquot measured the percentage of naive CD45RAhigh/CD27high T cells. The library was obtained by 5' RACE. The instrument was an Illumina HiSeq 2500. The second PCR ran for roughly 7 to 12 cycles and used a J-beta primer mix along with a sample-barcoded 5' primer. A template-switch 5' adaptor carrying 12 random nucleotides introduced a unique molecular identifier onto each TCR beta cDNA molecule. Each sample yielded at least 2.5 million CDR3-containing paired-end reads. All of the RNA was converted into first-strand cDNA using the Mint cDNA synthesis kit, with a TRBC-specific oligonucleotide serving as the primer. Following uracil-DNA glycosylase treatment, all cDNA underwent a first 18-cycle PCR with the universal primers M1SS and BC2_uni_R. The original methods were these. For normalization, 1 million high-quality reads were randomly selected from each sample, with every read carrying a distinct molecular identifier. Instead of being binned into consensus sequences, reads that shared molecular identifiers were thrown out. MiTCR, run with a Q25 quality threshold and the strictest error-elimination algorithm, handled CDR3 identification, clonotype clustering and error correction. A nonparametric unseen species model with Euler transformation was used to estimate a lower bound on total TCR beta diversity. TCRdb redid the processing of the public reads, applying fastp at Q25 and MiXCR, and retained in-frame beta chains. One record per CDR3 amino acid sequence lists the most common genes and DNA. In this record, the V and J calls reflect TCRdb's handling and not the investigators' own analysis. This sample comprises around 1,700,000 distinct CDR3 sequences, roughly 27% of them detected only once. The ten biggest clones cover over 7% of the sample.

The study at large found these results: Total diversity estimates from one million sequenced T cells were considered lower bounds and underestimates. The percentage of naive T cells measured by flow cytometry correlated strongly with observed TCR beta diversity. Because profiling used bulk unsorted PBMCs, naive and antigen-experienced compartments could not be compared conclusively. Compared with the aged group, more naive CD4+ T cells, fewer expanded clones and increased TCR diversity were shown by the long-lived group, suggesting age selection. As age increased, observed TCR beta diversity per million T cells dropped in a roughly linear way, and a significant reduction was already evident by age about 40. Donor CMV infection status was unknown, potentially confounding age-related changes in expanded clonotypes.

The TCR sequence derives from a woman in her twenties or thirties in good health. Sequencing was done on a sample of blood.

CDR3 reads: CATSGANRGIQYF. The sequenced DNA: TGTGCCACCAGTGGGGCCAATAGGGGCATTCAGTACTTC. The chain was built from TRBV24-1 and TRBJ2-4; a tentative D call is TRBD1 (5 bases match). The germline V gene gives CDR1 as KGHDR and CDR2 as SFDVKD. Cut back by 5 bases and 9 bases, the V and J ends lie 13 bases apart. The CDR3 has 13 amino acids, counting the end cysteine and phenylalanine. Only CDR3 DNA remains: 39 bases, in frame from the first base.